This T cell receptor (beta chain) was retrieved from a study of blood T cell repertoires in COVID-19. At the level of the study: The United States, Italy and Spain provided the acute and convalescent COVID-19 samples. From T cells, B-cell-depleted T cells, or PBMCs came the material, which was cDNA or gDNA.

In the source study's methods: The authors estimated nucleated cell counts from reference gene primer amplification. Measured with immunoSEQ multiplex PCR; TCRdb has only the in-frame clones, and not every one. V, J and clone size are taken as reported in that table, and D and trimming were inferred from the DNA itself. The profile shows 150,000 to 200,000 clones, approximately 79% of them singletons. This clone has just a few counts. Germline lookup yields CDR1 SGHDN and CDR2 FVKESK. The CDR3 contains 12 residues. The ends were cut back, 4 bases at V and 5 bases at J, with 8 bases in the middle. Specimen: peripheral blood. This TCR came from a woman between 65 and 79 years old with acute or convalescent COVID-19. J is TRBJ2-5 and V is TRBV14; no firm D call. CDR3: CASSRQYETQYF. The DNA for the CDR3 is TGTGCCAGCAGCCGCCAGTACGAGACCCAGTACTTC.